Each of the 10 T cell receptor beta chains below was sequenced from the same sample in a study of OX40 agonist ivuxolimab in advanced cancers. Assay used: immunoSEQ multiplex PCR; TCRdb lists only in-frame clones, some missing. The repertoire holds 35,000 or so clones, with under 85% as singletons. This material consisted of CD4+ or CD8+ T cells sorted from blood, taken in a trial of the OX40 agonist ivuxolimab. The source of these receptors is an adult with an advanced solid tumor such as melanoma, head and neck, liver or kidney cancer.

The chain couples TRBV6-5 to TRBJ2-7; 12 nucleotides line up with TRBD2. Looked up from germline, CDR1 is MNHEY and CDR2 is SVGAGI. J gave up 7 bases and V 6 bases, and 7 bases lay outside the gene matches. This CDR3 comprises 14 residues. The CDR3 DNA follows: TGTGCCAGCAGCCGGGGACTAGCGGGCCGGGAGCAGTACTTC. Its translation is CASSRGLAGREQYF.

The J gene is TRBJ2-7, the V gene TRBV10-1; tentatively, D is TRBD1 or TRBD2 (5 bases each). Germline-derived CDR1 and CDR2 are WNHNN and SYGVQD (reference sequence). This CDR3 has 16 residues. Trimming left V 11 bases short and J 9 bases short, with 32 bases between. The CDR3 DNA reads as TGCGCCCCAGCAACCGAGGCGGGTCACCGCTCCCAGGGGCAGTACTTC. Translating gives CAPATEAGHRSQGQYF.

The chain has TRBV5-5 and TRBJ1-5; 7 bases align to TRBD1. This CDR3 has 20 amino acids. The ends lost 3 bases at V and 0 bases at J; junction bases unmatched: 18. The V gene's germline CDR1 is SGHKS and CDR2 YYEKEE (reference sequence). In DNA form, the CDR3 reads TGTGCCAGCAGCTCGCCTGCCGCAGGGGGGGATTATTATAGCAATCAGCCCCAGCATTTT. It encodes CASSSPAAGGDYYSNQPQHF.

CDR3 sequence: CASTPALGGGYTDTQYF. CDR3 nucleotides: TGTGCCAGTACCCCCGCCCTTGGCGGTGGTTACACAGATACGCAGTATTTT. The rearrangement joins TRBV19 to TRBJ2-3; no reliable D call. Germline loops: CDR1 LNHDA, CDR2 SQIVND (reference sequence). The V and J ends lost 7 bases and 2 bases respectively, with 22 bases between them. The CDR3 is 17 amino acids. Using reference TRBV19 and TRBJ2-3 for the parts outside the CDR3, the full variable domain is DGGITQSPKYLFRKEGQNVTLSCEQNLNHDAMYWYRQDPGQGLRLIYYSQIVNDFQKGDIAEGYSVSREKKESFPLTVTSAQKNPTAFYLCASTPALGGGYTDTQYFGPGTRLTVL.

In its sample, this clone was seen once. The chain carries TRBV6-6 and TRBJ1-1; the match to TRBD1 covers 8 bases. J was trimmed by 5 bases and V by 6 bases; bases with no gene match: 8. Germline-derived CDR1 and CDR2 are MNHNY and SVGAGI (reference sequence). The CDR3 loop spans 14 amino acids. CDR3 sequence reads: CASSSGGAFTEAFF. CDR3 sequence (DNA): TGTGCCAGCAGCTCAGGGGGCGCCTTTACTGAAGCTTTCTTT.

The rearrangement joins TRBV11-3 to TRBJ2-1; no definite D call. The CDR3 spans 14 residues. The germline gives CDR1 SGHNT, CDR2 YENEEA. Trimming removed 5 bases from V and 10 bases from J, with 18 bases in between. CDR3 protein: CASSAVGRGKEQFF. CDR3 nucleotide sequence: TGTGCCAGCAGCGCTGTGGGTCGCGGAAAAGAGCAGTTCTTC.

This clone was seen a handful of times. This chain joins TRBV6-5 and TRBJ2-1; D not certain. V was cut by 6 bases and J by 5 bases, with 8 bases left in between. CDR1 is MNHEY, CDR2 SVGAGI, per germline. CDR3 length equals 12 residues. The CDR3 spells CASRRENNEQFF. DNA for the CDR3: TGTGCCAGCAGACGAGAGAACAATGAGCAGTTCTTC.

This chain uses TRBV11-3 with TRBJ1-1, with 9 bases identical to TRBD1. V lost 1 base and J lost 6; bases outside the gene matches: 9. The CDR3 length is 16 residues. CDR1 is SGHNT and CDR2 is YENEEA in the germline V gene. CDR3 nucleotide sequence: TGTGCCAGCAGCTTAGTAGGGGGACAGGGTCACTCTGAAGCTTTCTTT. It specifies CASSLVGGQGHSEAFF.

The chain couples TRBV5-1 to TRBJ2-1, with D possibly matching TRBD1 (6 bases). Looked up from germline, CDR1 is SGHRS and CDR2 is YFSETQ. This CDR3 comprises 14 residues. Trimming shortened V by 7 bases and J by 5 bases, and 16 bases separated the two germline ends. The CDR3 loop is CASYGPQGDNEQFF. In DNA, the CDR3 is TGCGCCAGCTATGGACCACAGGGAGACAATGAGCAGTTCTTC. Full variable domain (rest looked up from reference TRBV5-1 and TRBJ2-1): KAGVTQTPRYLIKTRGQQVTLSCSPISGHRSVSWYQQTPGQGLQFLFEYFSETQRNKGNFPGRFSGRQFSNSRSEMNVSTLELGDSALYLCASYGPQGDNEQFFGPGTRLTVL.

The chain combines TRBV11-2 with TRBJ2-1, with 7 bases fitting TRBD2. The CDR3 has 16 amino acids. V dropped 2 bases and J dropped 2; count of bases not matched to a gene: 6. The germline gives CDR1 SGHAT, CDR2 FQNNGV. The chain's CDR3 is CASSLTGLVPYNEQFF. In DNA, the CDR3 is TGTGCCAGCAGCTTAACTGGACTAGTGCCCTACAATGAGCAGTTCTTC.